The 23 T cell receptor beta chains below all came from one sample that was sequenced in a study of T-cell reconstitution after alpha-beta-depleted transplantation in children. Unique molecular identifiers were used in preparing the TCRbeta library. TCRdb ran MiXCR on the PCR reads and lists one entry per CDR3 protein. Of 700,000 or so distinct CDR3 sequences listed, roughly 13% are singletons. The sequences come from PBMCs, collected before TCRalphabeta/CD19-depleted stem cell transplant. The receptors were gathered from a girl under 10 years old with congenital amegakaryocytic thrombocytopenia, due to receive a stem cell transplant.

The chain employs TRBV19 and TRBJ1-1; 10 bases are shared with TRBD1. The CDR3 consists of 14 residues. The germline V gene has CDR1 LNHDA and CDR2 SQIVND (reference sequence). Unmatched junction bases numbered 14, after V lost 9 bases and J lost 10 bases. The CDR3 loop is CASKSPGQGLIAFF. The CDR3 nucleotides read TGTGCCAGCAAGAGCCCGGGACAGGGGCTCATAGCTTTCTTT.

This clonotype has only a few counts. This chain uses TRBV2 with TRBJ2-1, with a tentative D call TRBD1 (8 bases). V was cut by 7 bases and J by 4 bases, with 29 bases left in between. The CDR3 is made up of 19 amino acids. The germline CDR1 and CDR2 sequences are SNHLY and FYNNEI. The CDR3 region has the DNA TGTGCCAGCACACAGGGGGGGCTAATAAGAATCAAACGTTACAATGAGCAGTTCTTC. Encoded protein: CASTQGGLIRIKRYNEQFF.

This clonotype was picked up a small number of times. The gene calls are TRBV19 and TRBJ2-7, with D possibly matching TRBD1 (5 bases). The CDR3 covers 13 residues. Trimming shortened V by 1 base and J by 6 bases, and 10 bases separated the two germline ends. CDR1 and CDR2 (germline): LNHDA, SQIVND (reference sequence). In DNA, the CDR3 is TGTGCCAGTAGTATAGGGCAGGGCTTCGAGCAGTACTTC. Its translation is CASSIGQGFEQYF.

This clonotype has ten or more counts. The chain is built from TRBV11-1 and TRBJ2-1, with 8 nucleotides matching TRBD2. In germline, CDR1 is SGHAT, CDR2 FQDESV (reference sequence). V lost 5 bases, J lost 0 bases, and 15 bases stayed unmatched. This CDR3 comprises 19 residues. Written as DNA, the CDR3 is TGTGCCAGCAGCGCACCGAGGACTAGCCCGAGAAGCTCCTACAATGAGCAGTTCTTC. Translated: CASSAPRTSPRSSYNEQFF.

This clonotype came up many times. This chain uses TRBV5-1 with TRBJ1-5; 7 nucleotides align to TRBD1. The trim removed 0 bases at V and 0 bases at J, leaving 3 bases unmatched. This CDR3 is built from 16 residues. From germline, CDR1 is SGHRS and CDR2 YFSETQ. The CDR3: CASSLEAGGSNQPQHF. In nucleotides, the CDR3 is TGCGCCAGCAGCTTGGAGGCAGGGGGTAGCAATCAGCCCCAGCATTTT.

The chain combines TRBV11-1 with TRBJ2-1; TRBD2 matches 13 bases. V trimming: 4 bases; J trimming: 4 bases; junction bases outside the gene matches: 16. The CDR3 contains 20 residues. CDR1 SGHAT and CDR2 FQDESV come from the germline V gene (reference sequence). This CDR3 is CASSSPLGTSGRASYNEQFF. CDR3 coding DNA: TGTGCCAGCAGCTCGCCTTTGGGAACTAGCGGGAGGGCCTCGTACAATGAGCAGTTCTTC.

This clonotype has only a few counts. V is TRBV19 and J is TRBJ2-7; maybe TRBD2 (6 bases). The V and J ends lost 5 bases and 5 bases respectively, with 13 bases between them. The CDR3 has 13 residues. The germline gives CDR1 LNHDA, CDR2 SQIVND (reference sequence). Here the CDR3 DNA reads TGTGCCAGTAGTTACCGGGAGCTGGACGAGCAGTACTTC. This codes for CASSYRELDEQYF.

This clonotype occurred many times. This chain links TRBV7-8 with TRBJ2-1; no definite D call. CDR1 SGHVS and CDR2 FQNEAQ come from the germline V gene. The V gene lost 5 bases and the J gene lost 5 bases, with 13 bases spanning the gap. This CDR3 spans 14 amino acids. CDR3 in DNA: TGTGCCAGCAGCCCTCCTGGACGGAACAATGAGCAGTTCTTC. Protein sequence: CASSPPGRNNEQFF.

This clonotype was observed a few times. The chain uses TRBV5-1 and TRBJ2-7, with D possibly being TRBD1 (6 bases). This CDR3 region has 16 residues. Germline CDR1 reads SGHRS; CDR2 reads YFSETQ. Trimming took 0 bases from V and 3 from J, leaving 16 bases between them. The CDR3, as DNA: TGCGCCAGCAGCTTGGCAGGGACACACCTCAACTACGAGCAGTACTTC. Encoded protein: CASSLAGTHLNYEQYF.

The CDR3 DNA is TGTGCCAGCAGTGGCTTTGGGTCTAATGAAAAACTGTTTTTT. Its translation: CASSGFGSNEKLFF. This chain connects TRBV25-1 to TRBJ1-4; D uncertain. Germline lookup yields CDR1 MGHDK and CDR2 SYGVNS. The V end lost 4 bases, the J end lost 3 bases, and 9 bases lay between the germline ends. The CDR3 spans 14 residues. Together with reference TRBV25-1 and TRBJ1-4, the CDR3 gives the full variable domain: EADIYQTPRYLVIGTGKKITLECSQTMGHDKMYWYQQDPGMELHLIHYSYGVNSTEKGDLSSESTVSRIRTEHFPLTLESARPSHTSQYLCASSGFGSNEKLFFGSGTQLSVL.

This clonotype was counted ten times or more. The chain's CDR3 is CASTETGNTGELFF. The CDR3 region has the DNA TGCGCCAGCACCGAGACAGGAAACACCGGGGAGCTGTTTTTT. The chain recombines TRBV5-1 with TRBJ2-2; maybe TRBD1 (6 bases). Germline V CDR1 and CDR2: SGHRS, YFSETQ. The CDR3 loop spans 14 amino acids. V was pared by 6 bases and J by 2 bases, with 11 bases between.

The chain employs TRBV7-9 and TRBJ1-1; D gene uncertain. Trimming pared 1 base from V and 3 bases from J, leaving 15 bases between. The CDR3 runs to 16 residues. Germline CDR1 SEHNR, CDR2 FQNEAQ (reference sequence). Written as DNA, the CDR3 is TGTGCCAGCAGCTTAGTACCCGCGGGGATGGACACTGAAGCTTTCTTT. Protein: CASSLVPAGMDTEAFF.

Ten or more counts support this clonotype. This chain uses TRBV9 with TRBJ2-1, with D unresolved. Germline lookup yields CDR1 SGDLS and CDR2 YYNGEE. The CDR3 consists of 12 residues. V was shortened by 0 bases and J by 10 bases, with 8 bases between the two germline ends. CDR3 sequence reads: CASSVVTPEQFF. The CDR3, as DNA: TGTGCCAGCAGCGTAGTTACCCCGGAGCAGTTCTTC.

This clonotype showed up just a few times. This chain joins TRBV20-1 and TRBJ2-1; D possibly matches TRBD1 or TRBD2 (5 bases each). The CDR3 has 16 residues. Trimming shortened V by 1 base and J by 4 bases, and 17 bases separated the two germline ends. CDR1 and CDR2 from the germline V gene are DFQATT and SNEGSKA (reference sequence). CDR3 DNA: TGCAGTGCTAGAGGGGTAATTTCGGGACCGTACAATGAGCAGTTCTTC. This sequence encodes CSARGVISGPYNEQFF.

This clonotype has only a few counts. V gene TRBV7-9 combines with J gene TRBJ2-3; no reliable D call. There are 14 residues in the CDR3. The germline gives CDR1 SEHNR, CDR2 FQNEAQ (reference sequence). CDR3 residues: CAESPEPSWDTQYF. The DNA for the CDR3 is TGTGCAGAGAGTCCCGAGCCCTCATGGGATACGCAGTATTTT.

Remarks on this clonotype: An end of the junction differs from the germline gene, which may be a read error. This chain links TRBV4-2 with TRBJ2-3, with 13 bases fitting TRBD2. Germline V CDR1 and CDR2: LGHNA, YNFKEQ. The CDR3 contains 17 residues. Here the CDR3 reads CASSQVRTSGSTYTQYF. The CDR3 DNA reads as TGTGCCAGCAGCCAAGTTCGGACTAGCGGGAGCACATATACGCAGTATTTT.

This clonotype was picked up a small number of times. CDR3 protein: CASSDRGQNTGELFF. CDR3 sequence (DNA): TGTGCCAGCAGTGACAGGGGGCAGAACACCGGGGAGCTGTTTTTT. The chain combines TRBV6-1 with TRBJ2-2; the match to TRBD1 covers 8 bases. CDR1 MNHNS and CDR2 SASEGT come from the germline V gene. The CDR3 contains 15 residues. The V gene end was trimmed by 3 bases and the J gene end by 1 base; junction bases not matched to a gene: 1.

The chain uses TRBV5-1 and TRBJ2-5, with D possibly called TRBD1 or TRBD2 (5 bases each). The CDR3 contains 16 residues. V was clipped by 1 base and J by 1 base, with 14 bases between them. Germline CDR1 and CDR2: SGHRS and YFSETQ. The CDR3 spells CASSLMAGTTQETQYF. CDR3 nucleotide sequence: TGCGCCAGCAGCTTGATGGCAGGGACCACCCAAGAGACCCAGTACTTC.

This clonotype was recorded many times. This chain joins TRBV12-5 and TRBJ2-5; D perhaps matches TRBD2 (5 bases). Germline V lookup: CDR1 LGHNT, CDR2 FRNRAP. Trimming took 4 bases from V and 1 from J, leaving 16 bases between them. The CDR3 runs 16 residues. The chain's CDR3 is CASGSNLRTFQETQYF. DNA of the CDR3: TGTGCTAGTGGTTCGAACCTAAGGACTTTCCAAGAGACCCAGTACTTC.

V and J are TRBV20-1 and TRBJ2-1, with no clear D. Trimming removed 0 bases from V and 8 bases from J, with 11 bases in between. Germline V gene data show CDR1 as DFQATT and CDR2 as SNEGSKA (reference sequence). The CDR3 is made up of 13 amino acids. CDR3: CSARDPSSDEQFF. CDR3 coding DNA: TGCAGTGCTAGAGATCCCAGTTCGGATGAGCAGTTCTTC.

In its sample, this clonotype was seen many times. The chain is built from TRBV5-1 and TRBJ2-5, with 9 bases identical to TRBD1. V lost 4 bases and J lost 3; bases outside the gene matches: 7. The CDR3 loop spans 15 amino acids. From germline, CDR1 is SGHRS and CDR2 YFSETQ. CDR3 in amino acids: CASSISGTGKETQYF. DNA of the CDR3: TGCGCCAGCAGCATCTCCGGGACAGGGAAAGAGACCCAGTACTTC.

In the case of this clonotype: A read error is possible here, since a much larger clone lies one base away. This chain uses TRBV20-1 with TRBJ2-1; the D is unclear. Deletions cut 5 bases from V and 5 bases from J, with 16 bases between. From germline, CDR1 is DFQATT and CDR2 SNEGSKA (reference sequence). This CDR3 contains 14 residues. CDR3 amino acids: CSAATLDLNNEQFF. The CDR3 nucleotides read TGCAGTGCTGCGACTTTAGACCTTAACAATGAGCAGTTCTTC.

The table lists this clonotype with a few counts. This chain links TRBV20-1 with TRBJ2-1; possibly TRBD2 for D (5 bases). Germline-derived CDR1 and CDR2 are DFQATT and SNEGSKA (reference sequence). V shed 4 bases and J shed 1 base, with 17 bases lying between them. The CDR3 extends over 16 amino acids. CDR3 amino acids: CSANAVEGTSYNEQFF. CDR3 sequence (DNA): TGCAGTGCTAACGCGGTAGAGGGAACGTCCTACAATGAGCAGTTCTTC.